Listed here are 11 T cell receptor beta chains from one sample, sequenced in a study of blood T cells in healthy people across ages. Primed by a sample-barcoded 5' primer and a J-beta primer mix, a second PCR proceeded for 7 to 11 cycles. TCRdb processed the 5' RACE reads anew with MiXCR; each CDR3 protein has one entry. The data contain 1.6 million or so distinct CDR3 sequences, roughly a third of them seen just once; the ten biggest clones take up approximately 11%. Sequencing used blood. The receptors here all came from a woman in her twenties or thirties in good health.

The rearrangement joins TRBV4-1 to TRBJ2-5, with TRBD1 identical over 7 bases. In germline, CDR1 is MGHRA, CDR2 YSYEKL. This CDR3 spans 16 amino acids. Trimming took 4 bases from V and 2 from J; bases not matched to a gene: 10. The CDR3: CASSRQGSSSQETQYF. In DNA, the CDR3 is TGCGCCAGCAGCCGACAGGGTTCTAGCAGTCAAGAGACCCAGTACTTC.

As for this clonotype: A junction boundary mismatches the germline segment, possibly from a read error. The V gene is TRBV11-2, the J gene TRBJ1-1, with D possibly matching TRBD1 (5 bases). Germline V CDR1 and CDR2: SGHAT, FQNNGV. CDR3 length: 17 amino acids. The CDR3 loop reads CAGSLTGPNLGGTEAFF. The CDR3 DNA sequence: TGTGCCGGCAGCTTGACGGGACCGAACCTGGGCGGCACTGAAGCTTTCTTT. The complete variable domain, with remaining parts taken from reference TRBV11-2 and TRBJ1-1, reads EAGVAQSPRYKIIEKRQSVAFWCNPISGHATLYWYQQILGQGPKLLIQFQNNGVVDDSQLPKDRFSAERLKGVDSTLKIQPAKLEDSAVYLCAGSLTGPNLGGTEAFFGQGTRLTVV.

The rearrangement links TRBV20-1 to TRBJ2-2; D call uncertain. The CDR3 has 14 residues. CDR1 and CDR2 (germline): DFQATT, SNEGSKA (reference sequence). V lost 1 base to trimming and J lost 5 bases, with 11 bases between them. CDR3 DNA sequence: TGCAGTGCTAGAGGGTCTCTGGGGACCGGGGAGCTGTTTTTT. Protein sequence: CSARGSLGTGELFF.

The table lists this clonotype with many counts. The gene calls are TRBV12-3 or TRBV12-4 and TRBJ1-1; 8 bases agree with TRBD1. This CDR3 is built from 15 residues. Trimming at V came to 5 bases and at J to 4 bases, leaving 9 bases not matched to a gene. The CDR3 DNA is TGTGCCAGCAGTCCCCGCGCAGGGGGCGGCACTGAAGCTTTCTTT. As protein: CASSPRAGGGTEAFF.

V and J are TRBV10-3 and TRBJ2-5; 7 bases are shared with TRBD1. The ends lost 0 bases at V and 5 bases at J; junction bases unmatched: 15. This CDR3 contains 18 residues. Germline V CDR1 and CDR2: ENHRY, SYGVKD. CDR3 sequence reads: CAISESGTRRGRRETQYF. The CDR3 DNA sequence: TGTGCCATCAGTGAGTCGGGGACGCGCAGGGGGAGAAGGGAGACCCAGTACTTC.

The sample holds a few counts of this clonotype. The J gene is TRBJ2-5, the V gene TRBV3-1; 10 bases are a match to TRBD2. Germline V gene sequence: CDR1 LGHDT, CDR2 YNNKEL (reference sequence). The CDR3 has 15 amino acids. Trimming at V came to 5 bases and at J to 5 bases, leaving 8 bases not matched to a gene. The CDR3 DNA reads as TGTGCCAGCAGCACCAGCGGGAGGGCCGCCGAGACCCAGTACTTC. Translating gives CASSTSGRAAETQYF.

This clonotype appeared many times. This chain links TRBV28 with TRBJ2-7; 8 bases agree with TRBD2. CDR1 and CDR2 (germline): MDHEN, SYDVKM. With V trimmed by 7 bases and J by 1 base, 12 bases remained unmatched. This CDR3 comprises 16 residues. CDR3 DNA sequence: TGTGCCAGCACCCACGGACGGGGGGGACCTTCCTACGAGCAGTACTTC. This translates into CASTHGRGGPSYEQYF.

The chain has TRBV6-1 and TRBJ2-2; no clear D gene. The CDR3 spans 13 residues. The ends were cut back, 9 bases at V and 2 bases at J, with 10 bases in the middle. Germline assignment: CDR1 MNHNS and CDR2 SASEGT. CDR3 DNA sequence: TGTGCCAGTACGCTCCTTAACACCGGGGAGCTGTTTTTT. As protein: CASTLLNTGELFF.

This clonotype was seen ten or more times. The CDR3 here is CSARGQGDHSPLHF. CDR3 sequence (DNA): TGCAGTGCTAGGGGACAGGGGGATCATTCACCCCTCCACTTT. This chain joins TRBV20-1 and TRBJ1-6; 11 nucleotides match TRBD1. With 3 bases clipped from V and 8 bases from J, the junction kept 3 bases outside the gene matches. Per germline, CDR1 DFQATT and CDR2 SNEGSKA (reference sequence). The CDR3 spans 14 residues.

As regards this clonotype: This could be a read error, since a much larger clone is one nucleotide away. The rearrangement joins TRBV15 to TRBJ2-1; maybe TRBD1 (6 bases). V was cut by 3 bases and J by 5 bases, with 17 bases left in between. This CDR3 region has 16 residues. Germline V lookup: CDR1 LNHNV, CDR2 YYDKDF (reference sequence). CDR3 residues: CATSRGRDNLNNEQFF. The CDR3, as DNA: TGTGCCACCAGCAGGGGCCGGGACAATCTTAACAATGAGCAGTTCTTC.

The V and J genes are TRBV20-1 and TRBJ2-3; D not resolved. The CDR3 is made up of 13 amino acids. Germline lookup yields CDR1 DFQATT and CDR2 SNEGSKA (reference sequence). Between the trimmed V and J ends, which lost 4 bases and 1 base, there was a span of 9 bases. This CDR3 is CSAKWQGTDTQYF. The CDR3 coding sequence is TGCAGTGCTAAATGGCAGGGCACAGATACGCAGTATTTT.